This T cell receptor beta chain stems from a study of blood T cell repertoires in COVID-19. Study-level information: Specimens from acute and convalescent COVID-19 originated in the United States, Italy and Spain. T cells, B-cell-depleted T cells, or PBMCs provided the cDNA or gDNA that served as material.

With 6 bases removed from V and 7 bases from J, the gap between germline ends came to 8 bases. The CDR3 contains 11 residues. CDR1 and CDR2 (germline): MDHEN, SYDVKM. Original methodology: Reference gene primer amplification gave nucleated cell count estimates. Assay used: immunoSEQ multiplex PCR; TCRdb lists only in-frame clones, some missing. Clone size and the V and J calls come from that table; the DNA yielded D and trimming. The sample contains roughly 110,000 clones, about nine tenths of which appear only once. The sequenced sample consisted of peripheral blood. V usage is TRBV28 and J usage is TRBJ2-3, with D hard to call. The receptor was derived from a woman aged 45-60 years with acute or convalescent COVID-19. CDR3 DNA sequence: TGTGCCAGCAGCACTCGCTATACGCAGTATTTT. Protein product: CASSTRYTQYF.